This T cell receptor beta chain appears in the sequencing data of a study of T cell responses to AZD1222 COVID-19 vaccine. V shed 0 bases and J shed 6 bases, with 9 bases lying between them. Germline V gene sequence: CDR1 LGHDT, CDR2 YNNKEL (reference sequence). The CDR3 is 14 residues long. TCRdb's copy holds only in-frame clones and misses some; the assay was immunoSEQ multiplex PCR. Of about 150,000 clones listed, 75% to 95% are singletons. This receptor was identified in an adult who received the AZD1222 COVID-19 vaccine. Sequenced material: peripheral blood, taken 28 days after the second AZD1222 dose. The chain combines TRBV3-1 (or the pseudogene TRBV3-2) with TRBJ2-1; D ambiguous. CDR3 amino acids: CASSQESRVNEQFF. CDR3 nucleotides: TGTGCCAGCAGCCAAGAATCTAGGGTCAATGAGCAGTTCTTC.